Listed here is a single T cell receptor beta chain. This sample was taken from a study of T cell changes during pregnancy in multiple sclerosis. Profiled with immunoSEQ multiplex PCR; TCRdb holds only in-frame clones, not every one. This table holds about 73,000 clones, around 90% found once. V dropped 8 bases and J dropped 7; count of bases not matched to a gene: 10. This CDR3 region has 14 residues. Germline V gene sequence: CDR1 LNHDA, CDR2 SQIVND (reference sequence). The sequence derives from a female donor in good health, enrolled as a control in a pregnancy study. J is TRBJ2-1 and V is TRBV19; 8 nucleotides match TRBD2. Sequenced material: peripheral blood, taken after pregnancy. The CDR3 DNA reads as TGTGCCAGTCAAGGTGCGGGAGGAGGGAATGAGCAGTTCTTC. Translating gives CASQGAGGGNEQFF.